Included here is one T cell receptor (beta chain) sequence, with context. This table comes from immunoSEQ multiplex PCR, and its TCRdb copy is limited to in-frame clones, with some not included. The table has about 350,000 clones, about 92% seen once. This entry is derived from a study of blood T cell repertoires in COVID-19. The V gene lost 6 bases and the J gene lost 4 bases, with 24 bases spanning the gap. Germline loops: CDR1 GTSNPN, CDR2 SVGIG (reference sequence). The CDR3 spans 17 residues. The V call is TRBV30, the J call TRBJ2-2, with D possibly matching TRBD2 (6 bases). The receptor's source is a woman aged 55-70 years with COVID-19, enrolled during active disease. Input material: peripheral blood. The CDR3 bases are TGTGCCTGCAACCCGGGACTCTCGATTCGGGGCACCGGGGAGCTGTTTTTT. Translating gives CACNPGLSIRGTGELFF.